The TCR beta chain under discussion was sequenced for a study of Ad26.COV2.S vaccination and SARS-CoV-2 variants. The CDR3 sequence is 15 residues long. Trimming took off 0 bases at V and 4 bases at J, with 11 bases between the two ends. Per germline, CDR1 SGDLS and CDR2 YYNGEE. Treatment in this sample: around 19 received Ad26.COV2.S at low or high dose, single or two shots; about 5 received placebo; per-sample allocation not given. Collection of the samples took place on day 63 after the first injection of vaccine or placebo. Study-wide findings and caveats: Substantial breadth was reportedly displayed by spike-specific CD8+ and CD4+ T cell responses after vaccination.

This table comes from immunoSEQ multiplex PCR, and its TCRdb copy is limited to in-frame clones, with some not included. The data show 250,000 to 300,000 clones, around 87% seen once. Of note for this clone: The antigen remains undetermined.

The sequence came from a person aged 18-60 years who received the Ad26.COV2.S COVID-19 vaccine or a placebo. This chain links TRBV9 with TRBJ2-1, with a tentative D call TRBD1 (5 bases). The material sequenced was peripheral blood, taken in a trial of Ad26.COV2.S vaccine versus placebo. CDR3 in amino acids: CASSVDPRAYNEQFF. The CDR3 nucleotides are TGTGCCAGCAGCGTAGATCCCAGGGCTTACAATGAGCAGTTCTTC. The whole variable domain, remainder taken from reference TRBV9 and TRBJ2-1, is DSGVTQTPKHLITATGQRVTLRCSPRSGDLSVYWYQQSLDQGLQFLIQYYNGEERAKGNILERFSAQQFPDLHSELNLSSLELGDSALYFCASSVDPRAYNEQFFGPGTRLTVL.